A selection of T cell receptor beta chains follows, all from one sample in a study of cytomegalovirus exposure and HLA in healthy donors. Profiled with immunoSEQ multiplex PCR; TCRdb holds only in-frame clones, not every one. The data hold roughly 200,000 clones, with around three quarters observed a single time. The sample consisted of PBMCs. The receptors originated from a man in his forties or fifties in good health and CMV-seronegative. Both conserved end residues are part of each CDR3.

>TRBV19|TRBJ1-5
CASKLLQGETQPQHF
>TRBV28|TRBJ1-1
CASSVGGQKNTEAFF
>TRBV25-1|TRBJ2-1
CASSEYRKSSYNEQFF
>TRBV5-1|TRBJ1-3
CASSTQTGAGNTIYF
>TRBV23-1|TRBJ2-7
CASSQGQGTYEQYF
>TRBV4-3|TRBJ1-2
CASSPSLDRLGYTF
>TRBV5-4|TRBJ2-6
CASRLQGTGANVLTF
>TRBV2|TRBJ2-6
CASSGAGANVLTF
>TRBV19|TRBJ2-7
CASSFTSSYEQYF
>TRBV5-4|TRBJ2-5
CASSSRLAGQETQYF
>TRBV12-5|TRBJ1-2
CASGLGVATSPYGYTF
>TRBV5-1|TRBJ2-1
CASEPGGRGGYEQFF
>TRBV30|TRBJ1-5
CAWSPTGQGRNQPQHF
>TRBV27|TRBJ1-5
CASSPRGWVNQPQHF
>TRBV9|TRBJ1-2
CASSVGESNRGRAYVGYTF
>TRBV18|TRBJ2-7
CASSAGQVVTRHF
>TRBV9|TRBJ2-7
CASSLTSGGPYEQYF
>TRBV19|TRBJ1-5
CASSIVGQGAFNQPQHF
>TRBV10-3|TRBJ1-2
CAITSGQGTFPYGYTF
>TRBV9|TRBJ2-5
CASSLAGGPGETQYF
>TRBV7-2|TRBJ2-7
CASSLAGASGRTEQYF